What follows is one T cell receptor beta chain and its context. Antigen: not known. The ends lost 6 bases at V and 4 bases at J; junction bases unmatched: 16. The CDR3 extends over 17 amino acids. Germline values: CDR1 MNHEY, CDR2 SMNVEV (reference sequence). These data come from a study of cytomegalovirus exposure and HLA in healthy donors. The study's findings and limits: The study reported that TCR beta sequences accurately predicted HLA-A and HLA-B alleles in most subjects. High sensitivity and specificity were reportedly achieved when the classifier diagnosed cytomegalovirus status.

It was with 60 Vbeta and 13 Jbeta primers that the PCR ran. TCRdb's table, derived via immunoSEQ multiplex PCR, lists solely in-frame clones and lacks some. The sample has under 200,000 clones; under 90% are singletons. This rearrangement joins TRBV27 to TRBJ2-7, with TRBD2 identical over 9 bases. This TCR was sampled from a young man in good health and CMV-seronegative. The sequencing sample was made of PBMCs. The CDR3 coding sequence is TGTGCCAGCAGCCGCCTCCTGCCCGCGGGAGGGCTGTACGAGCAGTACTTC. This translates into CASSRLLPAGGLYEQYF.